Below are 5 T cell receptor beta chains sequenced from a single sample in a study of blood T cell repertoires in COVID-19. Assay used: immunoSEQ multiplex PCR; TCRdb lists only in-frame clones, some missing. This sample carries roughly 200,000 clones, 85% to 95% of them seen once, and the ten largest clones take 0.7% to 0.8%. Material: peripheral blood. The source of these receptors is a man aged 30-40 years with COVID-19, enrolled during active disease.

The chain employs TRBV5-1 and TRBJ1-6; 7 bases match TRBD1. Germline CDR1 is SGHRS and CDR2 is YFSETQ. Trimming removed 0 bases from V and 10 bases from J; junction bases left unmatched: 7. The CDR3 sequence is 15 residues long. CDR3 sequence reads: CASSLGFQGGSPLHF. The CDR3 coding sequence is TGCGCCAGCAGCTTGGGGTTTCAGGGGGGCTCACCCCTCCACTTT.

The chain links TRBV9 to TRBJ2-2; 7 bases match TRBD2. The V gene's germline CDR1 is SGDLS and CDR2 YYNGEE. With 0 bases clipped from V and 5 bases from J, the junction kept 4 bases outside the gene matches. The CDR3 covers 15 residues. CDR3 nucleotides: TGTGCCAGCAGCGTAGTGGGGGGGAATACCGGGGAGCTGTTTTTT. Translating gives CASSVVGGNTGELFF.

The J gene is TRBJ2-5, the V gene TRBV4-1, with 13 bases lining up with TRBD2. CDR1 and CDR2 (germline): MGHRA, YSYEKL. The CDR3 has 20 amino acids. Trimming at V came to 0 bases and at J to 5 bases, leaving 15 bases not matched to a gene. The CDR3 coding sequence is TGCGCCAGCAGCCAAGATTTAGAAGGGACTAGCGGGGACCCGGGGGAGACCCAGTACTTC. This gives the protein CASSQDLEGTSGDPGETQYF.

The chain has TRBV3-1 (or the pseudogene TRBV3-2) and TRBJ1-1; 10 positions match TRBD1. The V and J ends lost 3 bases and 1 base, in that order; junction bases with no gene match: 8. CDR3 length: 17 residues. Germline V gene lookup returns CDR1 LGHDT and CDR2 YNNKEL (reference sequence). This CDR3 is CASSQTGGGLGNTEAFF. The CDR3 nucleotides read TGTGCCAGCAGCCAGACAGGGGGCGGTTTGGGGAACACTGAAGCTTTCTTT.

This rearrangement joins TRBV25-1 to TRBJ2-3; D is perhaps TRBD1 (5 bases). Between the trimmed V and J ends, which lost 4 bases and 3 bases, there was a span of 20 bases. The CDR3 totals 17 residues. CDR1 is MGHDK and CDR2 is SYGVNS in the germline V gene. The CDR3 bases are TGTGCCAGCAGTGCTTACCTTCAGGGTAGTGGGACAGATACGCAGTATTTT. Its translation: CASSAYLQGSGTDTQYF.